These T cell receptor beta chains were read from a single sample in a study of Graves' ophthalmopathy and Graves' hyperthyroidism. TCRdb ran MiXCR on the multiplex PCR reads and lists one entry per CDR3 protein. The data contain some 370,000 distinct CDR3 sequences, about a sixth of them singletons. The material sequenced was peripheral blood. These receptors all stem from an adult woman with stable Graves' hyperthyroidism. CDR3s include the opening cysteine and the closing phenylalanine or tryptophan. The D gene is left open where the match is weak. Expanded clones are given a class, and other clones once, few, many or no size at all.

>-|TRBJ2-7|TRBV27|-
CVSCSSAWGANYEQYF
TGTGTCAGCTGCTCGAGTGCCTGGGGGGCAAACTACGAGCAGTACTTC
>many|TRBJ1-2|TRBV2|-
CATRRAQVRNYGYTF
TGTGCCACCAGACGGGCACAGGTCCGGAACTATGGCTACACCTTC
>-|TRBJ2-7|TRBV4-2|-
CASSPSNGDYEQYF
TGTGCCAGCAGCCCCAGCAACGGCGACTACGAGCAGTACTTC
>many|TRBJ2-7|TRBV24-1|-
CATSDYRNPYEQYF
TGTGCCACCAGTGATTATAGGAATCCCTACGAGCAGTACTTC
>many|TRBJ2-7|TRBV12-3/TRBV12-4|TRBD2
CASSSSARGLAGDSYEQYF
TGTGCCAGCAGTTCTAGCGCCCGCGGACTAGCGGGAGACTCCTACGAGCAGTACTTC
>many|TRBJ2-5|TRBV15|-
CATSRISAGRETQYF
TGTGCCACCAGCAGAATAAGCGCGGGCCGGGAGACCCAGTACTTC
>many|TRBJ1-5|TRBV7-8|-
CASSLLHIFDQPQHF
TGTGCCAGCAGCTTACTCCATATCTTTGATCAGCCCCAGCATTTT
>many|TRBJ2-7|TRBV28|-
CASSLRPRPYEQYF
TGTGCCAGCAGTTTACGCCCCCGCCCCTACGAGCAGTACTTC
>-|TRBJ1-1|TRBV12-3/TRBV12-4|TRBD1
CASSFGQGVRGTEAFF
TGTGCCAGCAGTTTCGGACAGGGGGTCCGGGGGACTGAAGCTTTCTTT
>many|TRBJ1-3|TRBV13|TRBD1
CASSLGLRGPGNTIYF
TGTGCCAGCAGCTTAGGCCTAAGGGGGCCTGGAAACACCATATATTTT
>many|TRBJ1-6|TRBV25-1|-
CASSAPVVGRASPLHF
TGTGCCAGCAGTGCCCCCGTTGTCGGCAGGGCCTCACCCCTCCACTTT
>many|TRBJ2-7|TRBV20-1|-
CSARRDLSTLQYF
TGCAGTGCTCGGCGGGACTTATCCACACTGCAGTACTTC
>-|TRBJ2-7|TRBV6-2/TRBV6-3|TRBD2
CASSRGTSGRALSEQYF
TGTGCCAGCAGCCGAGGGACTAGCGGGAGGGCCCTGTCCGAGCAGTACTTC
>-|TRBJ2-7|TRBV20-1|TRBD2
CSATKSGSGYEQYF
TGCAGTGCAACCAAAAGCGGGAGTGGGTACGAGCAGTACTTC
>-|TRBJ1-1|TRBV6-1|TRBD1
CASSLGMKTGNAEAFF
TGTGCCAGCAGCCTCGGGATGAAGACAGGGAACGCTGAAGCTTTCTTT
>many|TRBJ2-7|TRBV28|-
CASSYTPDGTRYEQYF
TGTGCCAGCAGTTATACCCCCGATGGAACTAGGTACGAGCAGTACTTC
>many|TRBJ1-1|TRBV7-9|-
CASSLAGTEAFF
TGCGCCAGCAGCTTGGCGGGCACTGAAGCTTTCTTT
>many|TRBJ1-2|TRBV2|TRBD1
CASRGQGLGGYTF
TGTGCCAGCCGGGGACAGGGTCTTGGTGGCTACACCTTC
>-|TRBJ2-7|TRBV10-3|TRBD2
CANSLTGGGLGEQYF
TGTGCCAACAGTCTGACGGGGGGAGGACTGGGCGAGCAGTACTTC
>many|TRBJ1-1|TRBV12-3/TRBV12-4|-
CASSSGAFEAFF
TGTGCCAGCAGTTCAGGGGCGTTTGAAGCTTTCTTT
>many|TRBJ2-5|TRBV6-1|-
CASRDRYKKETQYF
TGTGCCAGCCGAGACAGGTATAAGAAAGAGACCCAGTACTTC
>few|TRBJ1-2|TRBV27|-
CASMAWSGGYTF
TGTGCCAGCATGGCCTGGTCCGGGGGCTACACCTTC
>few|TRBJ2-2|TRBV20-1|TRBD2
CSARGLAGGKNTGELFF
TGCAGTGCCCGCGGACTAGCGGGAGGGAAGAACACCGGGGAGCTGTTTTTT
>-|TRBJ1-2|TRBV9|-
CASSPGGGLDYGYTF
TGTGCCAGCAGCCCAGGCGGAGGACTTGACTATGGCTACACCTTC
>many|TRBJ2-7|TRBV14|TRBD2
CASSQELAGFFYEQYF
TGTGCCAGCAGCCAAGAGTTAGCGGGTTTCTTCTACGAGCAGTACTTC
>-|TRBJ1-2|TRBV6-1|TRBD1
CASRRDRGYGYTF
TGTGCCAGCAGGCGGGACAGGGGGTATGGCTACACCTTC
>many|TRBJ1-3|TRBV2|-
CASSVGGGNTIYF
TGTGCCAGCAGTGTCGGAGGGGGAAACACCATATATTTT
>many|TRBJ2-5|TRBV7-6|TRBD2
CASKGRRGGQETQYF
TGTGCCAGCAAGGGTAGGAGGGGAGGGCAAGAGACCCAGTACTTC
>many|TRBJ2-2|TRBV6-5|TRBD1
CASSYVLRGSRAGELFF
TGTGCCAGCAGTTACGTTCTCAGGGGGAGTCGCGCCGGGGAGCTGTTTTTT
>-|TRBJ2-5|TRBV6-5|-
CASSYSVPGQEETQYF
TGTGCCAGCAGTTACTCGGTGCCAGGGCAGGAAGAGACCCAGTACTTC
>many|TRBJ2-7|TRBV28|TRBD2
CASTVMTSGRNEQYF
TGTGCCAGCACCGTTATGACTAGCGGGAGAAACGAGCAGTACTTC
>few|TRBJ2-2|TRBV7-8|-
CASSLAGRLNTGELFF
TGTGCCAGCAGCTTAGCGGGACGGCTGAACACCGGGGAGCTGTTTTTT
>many|TRBJ2-7|TRBV4-1|TRBD2
CASSQASGNEQYF
TGCGCCAGCAGCCAAGCCAGCGGGAACGAGCAGTACTTC
>many|TRBJ2-7|TRBV10-3|TRBD1
CAISPGQGDGEQYF
TGTGCCATATCACCGGGACAGGGGGATGGGGAGCAGTACTTC
>once|TRBJ2-7|TRBV6-2/TRBV6-3|TRBD2
CASSYSTSGILEQYF
TGTGCCAGCAGTTACTCGACTAGCGGGATTCTCGAGCAGTACTTC
>many|TRBJ2-7|TRBV7-9|TRBD1
CASSSRDSTYEQYF
TGTGCCAGCAGTTCCCGGGACAGCACCTACGAGCAGTACTTC
>many|TRBJ2-5|TRBV28|TRBD1
CASGTGDETQYF
TGTGCCAGCGGGACAGGGGATGAGACCCAGTACTTC
>many|TRBJ2-5|TRBV3-1|-
CASSQVSGWYETQYF
TGTGCCAGCAGCCAAGTGTCAGGGTGGTATGAGACCCAGTACTTC
>many|TRBJ2-5|TRBV20-1|-
CSARGRGETQYF
TGCAGTGCTAGAGGGAGGGGCGAGACCCAGTACTTC
>many|TRBJ2-7|TRBV6-5|TRBD2
CASGLAGGNYEQYF
TGTGCCAGCGGACTAGCGGGAGGGAATTACGAGCAGTACTTC
>many|TRBJ1-6|TRBV12-3/TRBV12-4|TRBD1
CASRPTGESRNSPLHF
TGTGCCAGCAGACCGACAGGGGAATCGCGGAATTCACCCCTCCACTTT
>once|TRBJ2-7|TRBV5-1|TRBD1
CASRNTGDEQYF
TGCGCCAGCAGAAATACAGGGGACGAGCAGTACTTC
>-|TRBJ1-1|TRBV20-1|-
CSAEAAMNTEAFF
TGCAGTGCTGAGGCGGCAATGAACACTGAAGCTTTCTTT
>many|TRBJ1-5|TRBV7-2|TRBD1
CASSKGGGGGNQPQHF
TGTGCCAGCAGCAAAGGAGGGGGCGGGGGCAATCAGCCCCAGCATTTT
>many|TRBJ2-5|TRBV6-9|TRBD1
CASRHGQGQETQYF
TGTGCCAGCAGACATGGACAGGGGCAAGAGACCCAGTACTTC
>many|TRBJ1-1|TRBV4-2|-
CASSQAGVTEAFF
TGTGCCAGCAGCCAAGCAGGGGTTACTGAAGCTTTCTTT